This T cell receptor beta chain is drawn from a study of blood T cell repertoires in COVID-19. Whole-study context: T cells, B-cell-depleted T cells, or PBMCs supplied cDNA or gDNA.

The CDR3 covers 17 residues. The ends lost 0 bases at V and 5 bases at J; junction bases unmatched: 6. Germline assignment: CDR1 SGHNT and CDR2 YYREEE (reference sequence). Per the original data handling: Nucleated cell number was recorded as an estimate derived from reference gene primer amplification. The method was immunoSEQ multiplex PCR; TCRdb's version includes in-frame clones alone and lacks a portion of them. That table furnishes V, J and clone size, whereas the DNA furnished D and trimming. The sample comprises around 250,000 clones, 91% of which are singletons, and 1.2% rests with the top ten. This study enrolled people aged about 18 to 100 from approximately 25 US geographic areas. Cohort allocation depended upon clinical history that participants reported.

The origin of this receptor is a human donor in a cohort exposed to, infected with or recovered from COVID-19 (not recorded which). The donor label of this sample is uncertain. The sequenced sample consisted of PBMCs or T cells enriched from blood (not recorded which). The rearrangement uses TRBV5-4 and TRBJ2-5, with 14 positions matching TRBD2. The CDR3 DNA is TGTGCCAGCAGCTTGGGACTAGCGGGGGGGCTGGAGGAGACCCAGTACTTC. Its protein product is CASSLGLAGGLEETQYF.